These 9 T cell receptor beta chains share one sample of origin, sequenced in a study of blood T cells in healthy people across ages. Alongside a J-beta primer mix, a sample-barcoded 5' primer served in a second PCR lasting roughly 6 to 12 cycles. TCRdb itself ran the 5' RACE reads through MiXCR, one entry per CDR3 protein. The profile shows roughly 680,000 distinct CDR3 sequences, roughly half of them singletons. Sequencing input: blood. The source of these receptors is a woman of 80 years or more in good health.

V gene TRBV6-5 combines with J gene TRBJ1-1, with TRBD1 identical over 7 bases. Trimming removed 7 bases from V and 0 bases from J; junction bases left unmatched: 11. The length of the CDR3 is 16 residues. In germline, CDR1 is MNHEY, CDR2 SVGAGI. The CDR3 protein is CASKVGRTGMNTEAFF. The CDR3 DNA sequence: TGTGCCAGCAAGGTAGGCAGGACAGGCATGAACACTGAAGCTTTCTTT.

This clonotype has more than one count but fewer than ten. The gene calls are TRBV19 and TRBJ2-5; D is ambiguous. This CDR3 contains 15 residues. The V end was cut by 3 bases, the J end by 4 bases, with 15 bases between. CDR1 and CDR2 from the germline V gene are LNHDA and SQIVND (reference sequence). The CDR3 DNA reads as TGTGCCAGTAGTATGGGGAACAGCAGGACAGAGACCCAGTACTTC. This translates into CASSMGNSRTETQYF.

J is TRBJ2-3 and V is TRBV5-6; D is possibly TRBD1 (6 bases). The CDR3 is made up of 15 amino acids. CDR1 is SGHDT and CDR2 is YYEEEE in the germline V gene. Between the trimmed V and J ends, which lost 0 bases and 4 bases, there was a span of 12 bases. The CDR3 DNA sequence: TGTGCCAGCAGCTTGGAACAGGGCTGGCCAGATACGCAGTATTTT. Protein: CASSLEQGWPDTQYF.

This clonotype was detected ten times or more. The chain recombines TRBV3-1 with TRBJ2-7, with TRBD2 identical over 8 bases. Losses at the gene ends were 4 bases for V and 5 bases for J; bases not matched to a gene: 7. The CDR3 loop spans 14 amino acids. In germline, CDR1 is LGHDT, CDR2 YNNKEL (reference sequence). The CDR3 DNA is TGTGCCAGCAGCCTCACTAGCGGAGGTAACGAGCAGTACTTC. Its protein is CASSLTSGGNEQYF.

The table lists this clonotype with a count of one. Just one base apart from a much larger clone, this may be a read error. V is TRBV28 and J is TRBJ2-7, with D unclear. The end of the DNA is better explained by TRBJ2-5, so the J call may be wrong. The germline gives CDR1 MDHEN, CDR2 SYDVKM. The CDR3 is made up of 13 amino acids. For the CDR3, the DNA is TGTGCCAGCAGTTCAGGCCCTCGCCAGACCCAGTACTTC. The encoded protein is CASSSGPRQTQYF.

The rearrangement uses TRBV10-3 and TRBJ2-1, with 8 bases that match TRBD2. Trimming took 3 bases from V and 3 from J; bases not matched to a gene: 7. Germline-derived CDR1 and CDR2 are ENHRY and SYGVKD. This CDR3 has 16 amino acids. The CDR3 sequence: CAISDSGAGVYNEQFF. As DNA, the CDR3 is TGTGCCATCAGTGATAGCGGGGCAGGGGTCTACAATGAGCAGTTCTTC.

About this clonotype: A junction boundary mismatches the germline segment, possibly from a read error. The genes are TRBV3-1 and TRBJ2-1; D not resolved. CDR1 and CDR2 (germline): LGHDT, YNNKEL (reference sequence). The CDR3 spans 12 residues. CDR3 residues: CASNQGLGEQFF. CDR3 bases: TGTGCCAGCAACCAAGGTCTGGGTGAGCAGTTCTTC.

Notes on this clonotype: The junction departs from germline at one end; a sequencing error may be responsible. The CDR3 nucleotides are TGTACCAGCAGTGGTGGACAAAATTCACCCCTCCACTTT. This sequence encodes CTSSGGQNSPLHF. The chain joins TRBV25-1 to TRBJ1-6; perhaps TRBD1 as D (5 bases). The length of the CDR3 is 13 residues. Germline lookup yields CDR1 MGHDK and CDR2 SYGVNS.

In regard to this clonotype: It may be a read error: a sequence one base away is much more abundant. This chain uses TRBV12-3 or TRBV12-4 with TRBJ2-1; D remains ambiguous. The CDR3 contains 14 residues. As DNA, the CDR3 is TGTGCCGGCAGTTTGAGGACGGCCTACAATGAGCAGTTCTTC. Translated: CAGSLRTAYNEQFF.